This T cell receptor beta chain emerged from a study of vaccination and CD4 T cells after COVID-19. As for the study in general: Culture controls were given either a CEFX pool, an HIV-1 Nef pool, or no peptide. Whole-study findings and limits: Within the convalescent patients, a median about 89% of the SARS-CoV-2-reactive clones were ones that appeared only post-vaccination.

V was clipped by 8 bases and J by 7 bases, with 18 bases between them. CDR1 and CDR2 from the germline V gene are SQVTM and ANQGSEA. The CDR3 is 13 amino acids. The treatment denotes: approximately 11-day PBMC culture with coronavirus spike peptide pools or control peptides (ViraFEST assay). One should note that the unexposed donor's CD4+ T cells were collected before the COVID-19 pandemic (2011-2018). In this sample, this clonotype turned up a few times. Its antigen is not known. Sequence data for DNA of cultured CD4+ T cells were generated by the Oncomine TCR Beta short-read assay. The template was genomic DNA from cultured CD4+ T cells. TCRdb passed the PCR reads through MiXCR, listing each CDR3 protein once. The data contain 5,500 to 6,500 distinct CDR3 sequences, roughly 27% of them singletons.

Material: CD4+ T cells from blood, cultured in vitro. The chain uses TRBV29-1 and TRBJ2-1; D possibly corresponds to TRBD1 (6 bases). This TCR was recovered from a human donor in good health. The CDR3 loop is CSTTYRVRNEQFF. CDR3 bases: TGCAGCACCACGTACAGGGTAAGGAATGAGCAGTTCTTC.